Below, 9 T cell receptor beta chains from the same sample are listed, as sequenced in a study of shared clonotypes between healthy human individuals. The data were produced by immunoSEQ multiplex PCR, yet TCRdb's version contains in-frame clones alone and is incomplete. Among approximately 530,000 clones listed, approximately 95% were seen once. The sequencing sample was made of naive CD4+ T cells sorted from blood. As for subset: CD45RA+ positively selected. These receptor sequences come from a woman aged 25-40 years in good health.

The chain employs TRBV10-3 and TRBJ2-1, with unresolved D. CDR1 and CDR2 from the germline V gene are ENHRY and SYGVKD. Trimming took off 3 bases at V and 8 bases at J, with 8 bases between the two ends. CDR3 size: 12 residues. The CDR3 region is CAISDTNYEQFF. DNA of the CDR3: TGTGCCATCAGTGACACTAACTATGAGCAGTTCTTC.

The V gene is TRBV11-3, the J gene TRBJ2-1, with D possibly being TRBD1 (5 bases). The CDR3 totals 17 residues. Germline CDR1 SGHNT, CDR2 YENEEA. V was shortened by 0 bases and J by 0 bases, with 12 bases between the two germline ends. The DNA for the CDR3 is TGTGCCAGCAGCTTAGATGGGAACAGGCACTCCTACAATGAGCAGTTCTTC. Its translation is CASSLDGNRHSYNEQFF. Full variable domain (outside the CDR3, taken from reference TRBV11-3 and TRBJ2-1): EAGVVQSPRYKIIEKKQPVAFWCNPISGHNTLYWYLQNLGQGPELLIRYENEEAVDDSQLPKDRFSAERLKGVDSTLKIQPAELGDSAVYLCASSLDGNRHSYNEQFFGPGTRLTVL.

V usage is TRBV28 and J usage is TRBJ1-2; 7 bases map to TRBD1. V lost 5 bases, J lost 5 bases, and 8 bases stayed unmatched. Per germline, CDR1 MDHEN and CDR2 SYDVKM. This CDR3 region has 14 residues. As DNA, the CDR3 is TGTGCCAGCAGTGATCCGGACAGGCCTTATGGCTACACCTTC. This gives the protein CASSDPDRPYGYTF.

A few counts support this clone. The rearrangement uses TRBV28 and TRBJ1-5; D remains unclear. Trimming removed 6 bases at V and 2 bases at J, with 8 bases between. Germline loops: CDR1 MDHEN, CDR2 SYDVKM. The CDR3 runs to 13 residues. This CDR3 reads CASRGYRNQPQHF. The DNA of the CDR3 is TGTGCCAGCAGGGGTTACCGCAATCAGCCCCAGCATTTT.

The V gene is TRBV7-9, the J gene TRBJ2-1, with 12 bases matching TRBD1. The CDR3 has 16 residues. With V trimmed by 5 bases and J by 0 bases, 2 bases remained unmatched. Germline-derived CDR1 and CDR2 are SEHNR and FQNEAQ (reference sequence). CDR3 residues: CASSMGQGASYNEQFF. The CDR3 DNA follows: TGTGCCAGCAGCATGGGACAGGGGGCCTCCTACAATGAGCAGTTCTTC.

The chain is built from TRBV7-9 and TRBJ2-7, with 14 bases identical to TRBD2. The CDR3 is made up of 17 amino acids. Germline trimming cut 7 bases from V and 1 base from J; bases unmatched to any gene: 9. Germline V lookup: CDR1 SEHNR, CDR2 FQNEAQ (reference sequence). The CDR3 sequence: CASIGSGLAGASYEQYF. The DNA for the CDR3 is TGTGCCAGCATTGGTTCGGGACTAGCGGGAGCGTCCTACGAGCAGTACTTC.

The chain is built from TRBV2 and TRBJ1-2; D is undetermined. CDR1 is SNHLY, CDR2 FYNNEI, per germline. CDR3 length: 14 residues. Trimming cost V 1 base and J 4 bases, with 10 bases left between them. Here the CDR3 DNA reads TGTGCCAGCAGTGAAGAGCCAGGTATCTATGGCTACACCTTC. Translated, it gives CASSEEPGIYGYTF.

The V gene is TRBV5-1, the J gene TRBJ1-4; maybe TRBD1 (5 bases). CDR1 and CDR2 (germline): SGHRS, YFSETQ. There are 14 residues in the CDR3. The V and J ends lost 2 bases and 8 bases respectively, with 13 bases between them. For the CDR3, the DNA is TGCGCCAGCAGCTTAGAGGGGACGGGGGAAAAACTGTTTTTT. Its translation: CASSLEGTGEKLFF.

This clone was observed a single time. V is TRBV7-6 and J is TRBJ1-6, with D possibly matching TRBD1 (5 bases). V was pared by 5 bases and J by 7 bases, with 15 bases between. The germline gives CDR1 SGHVS, CDR2 FNYEAQ. CDR3 length: 15 amino acids. The CDR3 here is CASSARGPVNSPLHF. The CDR3 bases are TGTGCCAGCAGCGCCCGGGGCCCAGTCAATTCACCCCTCCACTTT.